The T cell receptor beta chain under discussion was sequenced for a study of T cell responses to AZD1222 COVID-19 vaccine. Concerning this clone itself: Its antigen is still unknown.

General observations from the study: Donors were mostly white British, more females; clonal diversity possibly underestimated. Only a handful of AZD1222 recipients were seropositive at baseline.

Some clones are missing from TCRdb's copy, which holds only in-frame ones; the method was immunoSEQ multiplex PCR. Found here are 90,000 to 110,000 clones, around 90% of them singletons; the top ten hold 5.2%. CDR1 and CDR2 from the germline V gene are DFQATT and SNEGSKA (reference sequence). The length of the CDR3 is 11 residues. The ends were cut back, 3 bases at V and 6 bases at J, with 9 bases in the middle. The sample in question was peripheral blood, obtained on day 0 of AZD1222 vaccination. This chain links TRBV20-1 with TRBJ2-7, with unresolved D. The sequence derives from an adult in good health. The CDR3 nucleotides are TGCAGTGCTAGTGGTCAGATCGAGCAGTACTTC. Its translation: CSASGQIEQYF.